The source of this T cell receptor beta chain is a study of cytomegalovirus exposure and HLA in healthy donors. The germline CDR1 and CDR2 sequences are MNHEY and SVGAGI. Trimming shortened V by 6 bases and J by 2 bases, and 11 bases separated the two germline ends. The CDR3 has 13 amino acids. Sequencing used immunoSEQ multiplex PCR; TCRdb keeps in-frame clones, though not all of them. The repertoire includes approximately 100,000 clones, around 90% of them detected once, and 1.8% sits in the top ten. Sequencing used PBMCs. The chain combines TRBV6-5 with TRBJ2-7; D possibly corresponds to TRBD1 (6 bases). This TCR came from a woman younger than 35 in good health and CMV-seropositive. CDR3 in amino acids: CASSQDSPYEQYF. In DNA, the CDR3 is TGTGCCAGCAGCCAGGACAGTCCCTACGAGCAGTACTTC.